A single sample is the source of the 23 T cell receptor beta chains below, sequenced in a study of T cells after yellow fever vaccination. TCRdb reanalysed the 5' RACE reads using MiXCR and keeps one entry per CDR3 protein. This sample has approximately 340,000 distinct CDR3 sequences; 8.7% occur once, and the top ten carry more than 15%. Sequences were derived from PBMCs, sampled on the day of the first yellow fever vaccination. The receptors come from a man aged 18 to 35 who received the YFV17D yellow fever vaccine.

This clonotype was recorded many times. The chain is built from TRBV4-1 and TRBJ1-5; D perhaps matches TRBD1 (5 bases). The CDR3 covers 15 residues. The ends were cut back, 0 bases at V and 3 bases at J, with 9 bases in the middle. CDR1 is MGHRA, CDR2 YSYEKL, per germline. The CDR3 DNA reads as TGCGCCAGCAGCCAAGAGGGGGGTATCAATCAGCCCCAGCATTTT. It translates to CASSQEGGINQPQHF.

A few counts support this clonotype. The J gene is TRBJ1-2, the V gene TRBV12-3 or TRBV12-4; D ambiguous. CDR3 size: 9 residues. V was cut by 8 bases and J by 4 bases, with 2 bases left in between. The CDR3: CASGYGYTF. The CDR3 DNA is TGTGCCAGCGGCTATGGCTACACCTTC.

This clonotype has a handful of counts. This chain links TRBV29-1 with TRBJ1-1, with D perhaps TRBD1 (6 bases). V was trimmed by 2 bases and J by 6 bases, leaving 13 bases between them. Germline V gene data show CDR1 as SQVTM and CDR2 as ANQGSEA. The CDR3 consists of 13 residues. The CDR3 DNA reads as TGCAGCGTTGAACGAGGGGGGAGGGCTGAAGCTTTCTTT. It is translated as CSVERGGRAEAFF.

The genes are TRBV2 and TRBJ1-2; D gene ambiguous. The CDR3 loop spans 11 amino acids. Germline assignment: CDR1 SNHLY and CDR2 FYNNEI. V was clipped by 8 bases and J by 5 bases, with 9 bases between them. CDR3 nucleotides: TGTGCCAGCGGTTATGGGTATGGCTACACCTTC. The encoded protein is CASGYGYGYTF.

V usage is TRBV3-1 and J usage is TRBJ2-5; 14 positions match TRBD2. Unmatched junction bases numbered 10, after V lost 6 bases and J lost 4 bases. The CDR3 has 17 residues. CDR1 and CDR2 from the germline V gene are LGHDT and YNNKEL (reference sequence). The CDR3, as DNA: TGTGCCAGCAGGACGGGACTAGCGGGGGCTACAGGAGAGACCCAGTACTTC. Translation gives CASRTGLAGATGETQYF.

This clonotype was counted a few times. This chain joins TRBV7-2 and TRBJ1-5; TRBD1 might be the D (5 bases). Trimming cost V 6 bases and J 5 bases, with 14 bases left between them. Germline CDR1 reads SGHTA; CDR2 reads FQGNSA. There are 14 residues in the CDR3. CDR3 bases: TGTGCCAGCAGGGAGCGGGGGGGAGATCAGCCCCAGCATTTT. Protein product: CASRERGGDQPQHF.

For this clonotype: A junction end diverges from the germline sequence, so it may reflect a read error. CDR3 in amino acids: CASSTAQGPPDQLF. CDR3 nucleotides: TGCGCCAGCAGCACCGCACAGGGACCACCGGACCAACTTTTT. The rearrangement joins TRBV5-1 to TRBJ2-2; possibly TRBD1 for D (6 bases). Germline-derived CDR1 and CDR2 are SGHRS and YFSETQ. There are 14 residues in the CDR3.

This clonotype was found a few times. This chain uses TRBV12-3 or TRBV12-4 with TRBJ1-1; possible D gene TRBD1, 6 bases. Trimming pared 4 bases from V and 1 base from J, leaving 13 bases between. This CDR3 has 15 amino acids. CDR3 DNA: TGTGCCAGCAGTTACAGGGTTCTTGGGAACACTGAAGCTTTCTTT. As protein: CASSYRVLGNTEAFF.

This clonotype was recorded a few times. V gene TRBV5-1 combines with J gene TRBJ1-1; a possible D gene is TRBD1 (6 bases). V dropped 4 bases and J dropped 1 base, with 14 bases sitting between them. Per the germline V gene, CDR1 is SGHRS and CDR2 is YFSETQ. The CDR3 contains 15 residues. CDR3 coding DNA: TGCGCCAGCAGCCCTAGACAGGAGAGGAACACTGAAGCTTTCTTT. Amino acid sequence: CASSPRQERNTEAFF.

This chain connects TRBV29-1 to TRBJ2-1; 10 bases line up with TRBD2. This CDR3 is 18 amino acids long. Germline values: CDR1 SQVTM, CDR2 ANQGSEA. J gave up 8 bases and V 3 bases, and 19 bases lay outside the gene matches. The CDR3 reads CSVDGRLAGVGREDEQFF. The DNA for the CDR3 is TGCAGCGTTGACGGTCGGCTAGCGGGGGTAGGCCGGGAGGATGAGCAGTTCTTC.

This clonotype was seen a few times. The genes are TRBV4-3 and TRBJ1-2; D gene ambiguous. There are 15 residues in the CDR3. CDR1 and CDR2 (germline): LGHNA, YSLEER. Between the trimmed V and J ends, which lost 0 bases and 5 bases, there was a span of 13 bases. CDR3 in amino acids: CASSQDPSSPYGYTF. The CDR3 DNA is TGCGCCAGCAGCCAAGATCCGAGCAGTCCTTATGGCTACACCTTC.

The gene calls are TRBV6-1 and TRBJ2-5, with D possibly TRBD1 on 5 matching bases. V was clipped by 2 bases and J by 7 bases, with 8 bases between them. Germline V gene data show CDR1 as MNHNS and CDR2 as SASEGT. CDR3 length equals 12 residues. The CDR3 here is CASSEQQGTQYF. The CDR3 DNA follows: TGTGCCAGCAGTGAACAGCAGGGGACCCAGTACTTC.

This clonotype was observed at least ten times. J is TRBJ2-7 and V is TRBV4-2; D may be TRBD2 (5 bases). Trimming stripped 1 base from V and 3 bases from J, with 10 bases between. CDR1 LGHNA and CDR2 YNFKEQ come from the germline V gene. There are 14 residues in the CDR3. CDR3 coding DNA: TGTGCCAGCAGCCAAGTCGCGGGTAACTACGAGCAGTACTTC. This gives the protein CASSQVAGNYEQYF.

The table lists this clonotype with many counts. V usage is TRBV11-1 and J usage is TRBJ2-2, with D uncertain. V lost 2 bases, J lost 0 bases, and 16 bases lay in between. Germline V gene data show CDR1 as SGHAT and CDR2 as FQDESV (reference sequence). This CDR3 is built from 18 residues. The CDR3 bases are TGTGCCAGCAGCTTAAGTGTTGTCAGGCGATCGAACACCGGGGAGCTGTTTTTT. Residues: CASSLSVVRRSNTGELFF.

This clonotype has only a few counts. This rearrangement joins TRBV20-1 to TRBJ2-6, with D perhaps TRBD1 or TRBD2 (5 bases each). The V gene's germline CDR1 is DFQATT and CDR2 SNEGSKA (reference sequence). Trimming removed 6 bases at V and 6 bases at J, with 18 bases between. The CDR3 extends over 15 amino acids. The chain's CDR3 is CSARGPPLVANVLTF. The CDR3 DNA reads TGCAGTGCACGGGGACCGCCACTCGTGGCCAACGTCCTGACTTTC.

This clonotype has just a few counts. The CDR3 nucleotides are TGTGCCAGCAGTGTGTCCACCCATCAGCCCCAGCATTTT. Translated, it gives CASSVSTHQPQHF. The chain couples TRBV2 to TRBJ1-5; D call uncertain. Trimming stripped 4 bases from V and 5 bases from J, with 9 bases between. The CDR3 extends over 13 amino acids. The V gene's germline CDR1 is SNHLY and CDR2 FYNNEI.

This clonotype has ten or more counts. V and J are TRBV5-4 and TRBJ2-3; 12 nucleotides align to TRBD2. V lost 4 bases and J lost 6; bases outside the gene matches: 6. Per germline, CDR1 SGHNT and CDR2 YYREEE (reference sequence). The CDR3 has 15 amino acids. The CDR3 region is CASSRRTSGEDTQYF. CDR3 DNA sequence: TGTGCCAGCAGCAGACGGACTAGCGGGGAGGATACGCAGTATTTT.

The chain has TRBV7-2 and TRBJ2-3, with TRBD2 identical over 11 bases. This CDR3 region has 15 residues. Germline trimming cut 5 bases from V and 5 bases from J; bases unmatched to any gene: 6. In germline, CDR1 is SGHTA, CDR2 FQGNSA. CDR3 in amino acids: CASSAGSGGVDTQYF. CDR3 in DNA: TGTGCCAGCAGCGCCGGTAGCGGGGGGGTAGATACGCAGTATTTT.

V and J are TRBV3-1 and TRBJ1-1; D is possibly TRBD1 (5 bases). This CDR3 is built from 13 residues. The V end was cut by 2 bases, the J end by 4 bases, with 8 bases between. Germline loops: CDR1 LGHDT, CDR2 YNNKEL (reference sequence). The CDR3 nucleotides are TGTGCCAGCAGCCAACAGGGCCCCACTGAAGCTTTCTTT. This sequence encodes CASSQQGPTEAFF.

This clonotype was seen repeatedly, ten times or more. This chain links TRBV6-1 with TRBJ2-3; 8 positions agree with TRBD2. CDR3 length: 15 residues. V lost 6 bases and J lost 0; bases outside the gene matches: 5. Germline CDR1 reads MNHNS; CDR2 reads SASEGT. The CDR3 DNA follows: TGTGCCAGCAGGAATCTAGCGGGTAGCACAGATACGCAGTATTTT. Residues: CASRNLAGSTDTQYF.

CDR3 amino acids: CSARESGGPTIYNEQFF. The CDR3 DNA reads TGCAGTGCTAGAGAATCCGGCGGGCCCACCATCTACAATGAGCAGTTCTTC. This chain links TRBV20-1 with TRBJ2-1, with D maybe TRBD2 (5 bases). This CDR3 comprises 17 residues. Trimming took off 0 bases at V and 3 bases at J, with 18 bases between the two ends. Germline loops: CDR1 DFQATT, CDR2 SNEGSKA (reference sequence).

This clonotype turned up a few times. V usage is TRBV27 and J usage is TRBJ2-1; 12 bases are a match to TRBD2. CDR1 MNHEY and CDR2 SMNVEV come from the germline V gene (reference sequence). The trim removed 3 bases at V and 15 bases at J, leaving 6 bases unmatched. This CDR3 spans 13 amino acids. The CDR3 nucleotides read TGTGCCAGCAGTTTTTCTAGCGGGGGGGCTGGGTTCTTC. Residues: CASSFSSGGAGFF.

In this sample, this clonotype turned up a few times. V usage is TRBV5-1 and J usage is TRBJ2-5, with D maybe TRBD2 (6 bases). The CDR3 consists of 13 residues. Trimming removed 4 bases at V and 5 bases at J, with 12 bases between. Germline loops: CDR1 SGHRS, CDR2 YFSETQ. This CDR3 is CASSGGSGETQYF. Here the CDR3 DNA reads TGCGCCAGCAGCGGGGGAAGCGGGGAGACCCAGTACTTC.